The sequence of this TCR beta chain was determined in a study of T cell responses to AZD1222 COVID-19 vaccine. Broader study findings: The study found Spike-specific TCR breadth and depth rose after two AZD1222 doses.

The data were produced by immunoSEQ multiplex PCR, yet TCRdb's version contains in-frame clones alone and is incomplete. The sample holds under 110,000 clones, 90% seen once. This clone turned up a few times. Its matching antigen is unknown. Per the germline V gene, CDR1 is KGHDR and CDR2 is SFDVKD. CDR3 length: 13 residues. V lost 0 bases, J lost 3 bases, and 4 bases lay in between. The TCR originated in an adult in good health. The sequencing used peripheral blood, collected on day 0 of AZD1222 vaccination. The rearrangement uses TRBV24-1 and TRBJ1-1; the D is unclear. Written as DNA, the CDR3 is TGTGCCACCAGTGATTTGTCCTACACTGAAGCTTTCTTT. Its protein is CATSDLSYTEAFF.